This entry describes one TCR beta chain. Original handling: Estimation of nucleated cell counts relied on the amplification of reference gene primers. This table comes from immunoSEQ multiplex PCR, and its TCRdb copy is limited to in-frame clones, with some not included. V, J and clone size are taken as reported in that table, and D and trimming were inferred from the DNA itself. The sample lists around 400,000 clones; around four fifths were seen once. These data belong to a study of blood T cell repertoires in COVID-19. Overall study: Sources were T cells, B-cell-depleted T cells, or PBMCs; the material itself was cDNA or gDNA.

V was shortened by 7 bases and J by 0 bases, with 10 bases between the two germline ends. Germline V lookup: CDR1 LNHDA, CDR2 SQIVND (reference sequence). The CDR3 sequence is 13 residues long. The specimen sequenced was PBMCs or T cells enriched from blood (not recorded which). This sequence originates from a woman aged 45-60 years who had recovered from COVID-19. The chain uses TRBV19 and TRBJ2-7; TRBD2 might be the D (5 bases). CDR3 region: CASNVGSSYEQYF. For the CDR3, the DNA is TGTGCCAGTAACGTGGGGAGCTCCTACGAGCAGTACTTC. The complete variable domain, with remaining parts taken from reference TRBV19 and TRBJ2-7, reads DGGITQSPKYLFRKEGQNVTLSCEQNLNHDAMYWYRQDPGQGLRLIYYSQIVNDFQKGDIAEGYSVSREKKESFPLTVTSAQKNPTAFYLCASNVGSSYEQYFGPGTRLTVT.